Listed here are 13 T cell receptor beta chains from one sample, sequenced in a study of post-analysis software for immune sequencing data. Libraries were made from TCR beta cDNA, and they carried unique molecular identifiers. TCRdb re-called the PCR reads with MiXCR, one entry per CDR3 protein. The table lists around 700,000 distinct CDR3 sequences, 55% to 70% of them singletons, with about 11% in the top ten. No antigens are known for them. Study outcomes and limitations: Patients showed TRBV5-6, TRBV5-1 and TRBV20-1 among four to six TRBV segments more frequent than in controls.

Sample: blood. All receptors derive from a girl aged 2-10 years with multiple sclerosis.

V and J are TRBV2 and TRBJ1-2; TRBD1 is a possible D gene (6 bases). The V end lost 6 bases, the J end lost 2 bases, and 19 bases lay between the germline ends. The CDR3 sequence is 16 residues long. CDR1 is SNHLY, CDR2 FYNNEI, per germline. This chain's CDR3 is CASRGWQGNSNYGYTF. CDR3 coding DNA: TGTGCCAGCAGGGGCTGGCAGGGGAATTCCAACTATGGCTACACCTTC.

The chain uses TRBV5-1 and TRBJ2-3; 9 positions match TRBD2. This CDR3 has 15 residues. J lost 4 bases, V lost 5 bases, and 8 bases had no gene match. Germline CDR1 SGHRS, CDR2 YFSETQ. In nucleotides, the CDR3 is TGCGCCAGCAGTCCTCTAGCGGGACTCCCAGATACGCAGTATTTT. This translates into CASSPLAGLPDTQYF.

This chain uses TRBV5-6 with TRBJ1-4; D may be TRBD1 (5 bases). Germline V lookup: CDR1 SGHDT, CDR2 YYEEEE. The CDR3 spans 17 residues. Trimming left V 4 bases short and J 7 bases short, with 23 bases between. CDR3 nucleotide sequence: TGTGCCAGCAGCGTCCTTACATTGAGGGGTTTCGGTGAAAAACTGTTTTTT. It encodes CASSVLTLRGFGEKLFF.

As to this clonotype: Germline is not matched at one junction end, which may reflect a read error. This chain links TRBV6-5 with TRBJ2-5; 7 bases line up with TRBD2. This CDR3 has 14 residues. The germline CDR1 and CDR2 sequences are MNHEY and SVGAGI. CDR3 in DNA: TGTGCAAGCAGTCGTAGCGGGTACCAAGAGACCCAGTACTTC. As protein: CASSRSGYQETQYF.

The chain recombines TRBV29-1 with TRBJ1-2; D remains ambiguous. Germline CDR1 is SQVTM and CDR2 is ANQGSEA. V gave up 4 bases and J gave up 4 bases, with 16 bases separating them. The CDR3 extends over 14 amino acids. CDR3 sequence reads: CSVVGPPEGYGYTF. The CDR3 bases are TGCAGCGTTGTAGGGCCCCCCGAAGGCTATGGCTACACCTTC.

The J gene is TRBJ2-7, the V gene TRBV6-5, with D hard to call. The V gene lost 7 bases and the J gene lost 3 bases, with 13 bases spanning the gap. Germline loops: CDR1 MNHEY, CDR2 SVGAGI. The CDR3 length is 13 residues. For the CDR3, the DNA is TGTGCCAGCATCGGCGCTGCGAGCTACGAGCAGTACTTC. Translating it yields CASIGAASYEQYF.

This clonotype has more than one count but fewer than ten. The chain joins TRBV7-2 to TRBJ2-5; D is uncertain. With 6 bases removed from V and 2 bases from J, the gap between germline ends came to 10 bases. Germline lookup yields CDR1 SGHTA and CDR2 FQGNSA. The CDR3 covers 13 residues. The CDR3 spells CASSVTVQETQYF. As DNA, the CDR3 is TGTGCCAGCAGTGTCACAGTGCAAGAGACCCAGTACTTC.

The J gene is TRBJ1-3, the V gene TRBV6-6; the match to TRBD1 covers 7 bases. The CDR3 is 12 residues long. Per the germline V gene, CDR1 is MNHNY and CDR2 is SVGAGI (reference sequence). Trimming took 8 bases from V and 6 from J; bases not matched to a gene: 4. The CDR3, as DNA: TGTGCCAGCGGTACAGGGGCAAACACCATATATTTT. Its protein product is CASGTGANTIYF.

A note on this clonotype: Compared with germline, one end of the junction differs, possibly owing to a read error. The chain is built from TRBV5-1 and TRBJ2-7; D might be TRBD1 (6 bases). CDR1 and CDR2 (germline): SGHRS, YFSETQ. The CDR3 contains 16 residues. The CDR3 DNA is TGCGCCAGCGGCTTGGAAGCCGCAGGGGCACCCTACGAGCAGTACTTC. Translation: CASGLEAAGAPYEQYF.

This clonotype was found a few times. This chain joins TRBV29-1 and TRBJ2-3, with D tentatively TRBD1 (6 bases). The V gene's germline CDR1 is SQVTM and CDR2 ANQGSEA. V was cut by 5 bases and J by 2 bases, with 14 bases left in between. The CDR3 covers 14 residues. The CDR3 reads CSVLGQSYTDTQYF. DNA for the CDR3: TGCAGCGTTTTGGGACAATCCTACACAGATACGCAGTATTTT.

This clonotype was detected only a few times. This chain links TRBV20-1 with TRBJ2-5; D tentatively reads TRBD1 or TRBD2 (6 bases each). Looked up from germline, CDR1 is DFQATT and CDR2 is SNEGSKA (reference sequence). V lost 5 bases and J 5 bases, leaving 21 bases between the germline ends. The CDR3 is 15 amino acids. The CDR3 is CSAHSPAEGVETQYF. CDR3 DNA sequence: TGCAGTGCTCATTCCCCAGCGGAGGGGGTGGAGACCCAGTACTTC.

V gene TRBV14 combines with J gene TRBJ1-2; D is unresolved. The CDR3 consists of 14 residues. Trimming removed 1 base from V and 6 bases from J, with 12 bases in between. Per germline, CDR1 SGHDN and CDR2 FVKESK. Here the CDR3 DNA reads TGTGCCAGCAGCCAAGCTATCGGGGTGGATGGCTACACCTTC. Translating it yields CASSQAIGVDGYTF.

The chain joins TRBV27 to TRBJ2-7, with a tentative D call TRBD1 (6 bases). CDR3 length equals 15 residues. The germline gives CDR1 MNHEY, CDR2 SMNVEV (reference sequence). V was pared by 6 bases and J by 5 bases, with 20 bases between. The CDR3 DNA sequence: TGTGCCAGCAGACCCTTATCTTTACAGGGCCACGAGCAGTACTTC. Protein sequence: CASRPLSLQGHEQYF.